This T cell receptor beta chain was observed in a study of Tregs in tolerant kidney transplant recipients. Findings of the study overall: The most relevant donor-specific Treg TCRbeta repertoire apparently came from expansion with activated donor B cells. Biological reproducibility was not directly addressed, but technical replication error appeared minimal. Findings come from small patient numbers and require larger validation.

CD4+CD25+CD127- Tregs, CD4+CD25- non-Tregs, CD4 and CD8 cells were sorted. Only in-frame clones appear in the TCRdb table, and some are missing; sequencing was by immunoSEQ multiplex PCR. Here the sample spans about 110,000 clones, 90% being singletons. The junction had 7 bases not matched to a gene; V was cut back by 6 bases and J by 5 bases. CDR3 length: 14 amino acids. In germline, CDR1 is MNHNS, CDR2 SASEGT. Comments on this clone: Its target is not known.

The sequence was obtained from a human donor who received a combined kidney and bone marrow transplant. V usage is TRBV6-1 and J usage is TRBJ1-1; 9 nucleotides agree with TRBD1. The material was CD4+ T cells from blood, obtained before the transplant. CDR3 nucleotide sequence: TGTGCCAGCAGATCGACAGGGGGGGGTACTGAAGCTTTCTTT. Its protein product is CASRSTGGGTEAFF.